This is a list of T cell receptor beta chains from one sample in a study of T cell changes during pregnancy in multiple sclerosis. Clones were read by immunoSEQ multiplex PCR, and TCRdb kept only the in-frame ones, dropping some. In the table there are over 30,000 clones, about 88% of which are singletons. The sequenced sample was CD8+ T cells from peripheral blood mononuclear cells, obtained in the third trimester of pregnancy. All receptors come from a female donor with multiple sclerosis, enrolled in a pregnancy study. CDR3s include the opening cysteine and the closing phenylalanine or tryptophan. The D gene is left open where the match is weak. Clone size is shown for a subset of rows, as once, few, many or a class of expanded clone.

d_gene	abundance	v_gene	j_gene	CDR3aa	CDR3nt
TRBD2	NA	TRBV28	TRBJ2-3	CASGDMGGSHYF	TGTGCCAGCGGGGATATGGGGGGGTCCCATTATTTT
NA	NA	TRBV5-1	TRBJ1-2	CASSLVTRHYPNYGYTF	TGCGCCAGCAGCTTGGTAACTCGCCACTATCCTAACTATGGCTACACCTTC
NA	NA	TRBV9	TRBJ2-7	CASSVADSYEQYF	TGTGCCAGCAGCGTAGCGGACAGCTACGAGCAGTACTTC
TRBD2	NA	TRBV30	TRBJ2-7	CAWSSGRSYEQYF	TGTGCCTGGAGTAGCGGGAGATCCTACGAGCAGTACTTC
NA	NA	TRBV5-1	TRBJ1-4	CASSLVTATTNEKLFF	TGCGCCAGCAGCTTGGTAACAGCCACAACTAATGAAAAACTGTTTTTT
NA	NA	TRBV6-1	TRBJ1-2	CASSEVLTANYGYTF	TGTGCCAGCAGTGAAGTTTTGACAGCTAACTATGGCTACACCTTC
TRBD2	NA	TRBV14	TRBJ2-3	CASSQDPGGFTDTQYF	TGTGCCAGCAGCCAAGACCCCGGGGGGTTCACAGATACGCAGTATTTT
NA	few	TRBV2	TRBJ1-1	CASRSYTEAFF	TGTGCCAGCAGGTCTTACACTGAAGCTTTCTTT
NA	NA	TRBV6-1	TRBJ1-3	CASSEIPGGRSGNTIYF	TGTGCCAGCAGTGAAATCCCCGGCGGTAGATCGGGAAACACCATATATTTT
NA	NA	TRBV7-3	TRBJ2-5	CASSLSGSGETQYF	TGTGCCAGCAGCTTATCCGGGTCGGGGGAGACCCAGTACTTC
NA	medium-sized	TRBV27	TRBJ2-1	CASSLRFYNEQFF	TGTGCCAGCAGTTTACGGTTCTACAATGAGCAGTTCTTC
NA	NA	TRBV7-8	TRBJ1-4	CASSLVDAGDGEKLFF	TGTGCCAGCAGCTTAGTCGACGCGGGGGACGGCGAAAAACTGTTTTTT
NA	NA	TRBV28	TRBJ1-1	CASSLSGGNTEAFF	TGTGCCAGCAGTCTCTCCGGAGGGAACACTGAAGCTTTCTTT
NA	NA	TRBV7-8	TRBJ2-1	CASSLRTDPNNEQFF	TGTGCCAGCAGCCTCCGGACAGACCCCAACAATGAGCAGTTCTTC
TRBD1	few	TRBV15	TRBJ2-7	CATRTGVRAEQYF	TGTGCCACGAGGACAGGGGTTCGGGCCGAGCAGTACTTC
TRBD1	NA	TRBV19	TRBJ2-7	CASRGQVRDEQYF	TGTGCCAGCAGAGGACAGGTCCGGGACGAGCAGTACTTC
TRBD1	NA	TRBV15	TRBJ1-2	CATSRGTGGDTF	TGTGCCACCAGCAGAGGGACAGGGGGTGACACCTTC
NA	NA	TRBV27	TRBJ1-1	CASSLTGKNTEAFF	TGTGCCAGCAGTTTGACAGGAAAGAACACTGAAGCTTTCTTT
NA	NA	TRBV6-5	TRBJ1-1	CASSYSERNTEAFF	TGTGCCAGCAGTTACTCGGAGAGGAACACTGAAGCTTTCTTT
NA	NA	TRBV5-1	TRBJ1-4	CASSWGGRMNEKLFF	TGCGCCAGCAGCTGGGGCGGGAGAATGAATGAAAAACTGTTTTTT
TRBD2	NA	TRBV9	TRBJ2-1	CASSASGRAVDEQFF	TGTGCCAGCAGCGCTAGCGGGAGGGCCGTTGATGAGCAGTTCTTC
NA	NA	TRBV4-1	TRBJ1-1	CASSTQESEAFF	TGCGCCAGCAGCACCCAGGAATCTGAAGCTTTCTTT
NA	NA	TRBV21-1	TRBJ2-5	CASSKKGRRAETQYF	TGTGCCAGCAGCAAAAAAGGTAGGAGGGCAGAGACCCAGTACTTC
TRBD2	NA	TRBV13	TRBJ2-3	CASSSLAGGTDTQYF	TGTGCCAGCAGCTCGTTAGCGGGGGGCACAGATACGCAGTATTTT
NA	NA	TRBV9	TRBJ1-3	CASSVAVTHSSGNTIYF	TGTGCCAGCAGCGTAGCCGTGACCCACAGCTCTGGAAACACCATATATTTT
NA	NA	TRBV5-5	TRBJ2-7	CASSLGTYEQYF	TGTGCCAGCAGCTTGGGTACCTACGAGCAGTACTTC
TRBD1	NA	TRBV2	TRBJ1-1	CASSGGLKDRGNTEAFF	TGTGCCAGCAGTGGGGGTCTCAAGGACAGGGGCAACACTGAAGCTTTCTTT
TRBD2	NA	TRBV4-2	TRBJ2-1	CASSQPFRSGSSYNEQFF	TGTGCCAGCAGCCAACCCTTTCGAAGCGGGAGTAGTTACAATGAGCAGTTCTTC
NA	NA	TRBV6-1	TRBJ1-1	CASSELVGLIEAFF	TGTGCCAGCAGTGAATTAGTGGGGCTGATTGAAGCTTTCTTT
NA	NA	TRBV6-1	TRBJ1-2	CASSTRTERPRGYTF	TGTGCCAGCAGTACCCGGACAGAACGGCCTCGTGGCTACACCTTC
TRBD1	NA	TRBV10-1	TRBJ2-3	CASSDRDRDTDTQYF	TGCGCCAGCAGTGACCGGGACAGAGACACAGATACGCAGTATTTT
TRBD2	NA	TRBV19	TRBJ2-4	CASSNLAGGNIQYF	TGTGCCAGTAGTAACCTAGCGGGGGGGAACATTCAGTACTTC
TRBD2	once	TRBV7-2	TRBJ2-7	CASSPRTSGALLGEQYF	TGTGCCAGCAGCCCCCGGACTAGCGGGGCCCTTCTTGGCGAGCAGTACTTC
NA	NA	TRBV9	TRBJ1-3	CASSVGGTSGNTIYF	TGTGCCAGCAGCGTCGGGGGGACCTCTGGAAACACCATATATTTT
TRBD2	NA	TRBV6-1	TRBJ2-7	CASSEEPGLPTYEQYF	TGTGCCAGCAGCGAAGAACCGGGACTACCGACCTACGAGCAGTACTTC
TRBD1	NA	TRBV27	TRBJ2-7	CASSDSGGSAEQYF	TGTGCCAGCAGTGATTCAGGGGGTTCGGCAGAGCAGTACTTC
NA	NA	TRBV10-1	TRBJ2-1	CASSEAADSSYNEQFF	TGCGCCAGCAGTGAAGCAGCGGACTCGTCCTACAATGAGCAGTTCTTC
NA	NA	TRBV5-4	TRBJ2-3	CASSLAGSTDTQYF	TGTGCCAGCAGCTTGGCTGGCTCCACAGATACGCAGTATTTT
TRBD2	NA	TRBV6-1	TRBJ2-2	CASSEEGSGAGELFF	TGTGCCAGCAGTGAAGAGGGTAGCGGGGCCGGGGAGCTGTTTTTT
TRBD1	once	TRBV2	TRBJ2-3	CASSGEGTGGPSSTDTQYF	TGTGCCAGCTCTGGGGAGGGGACAGGGGGCCCCTCTAGCACAGATACGCAGTATTTT
NA	NA	TRBV27	TRBJ2-7	CASSSRQATYEQYF	TGTGCCAGCAGTTCCCGACAGGCGACCTACGAGCAGTACTTC
TRBD1	NA	TRBV7-3	TRBJ2-2	CASSSTMTGATGELFF	TGTGCCAGCAGCTCCACCATGACAGGGGCCACCGGGGAGCTGTTTTTT
NA	NA	TRBV9	TRBJ1-1	CASSDGVANTEAFF	TGTGCCAGCAGCGACGGTGTTGCGAACACTGAAGCTTTCTTT
TRBD2	NA	TRBV5-1	TRBJ2-3	CASSFPSGNTDTQYF	TGCGCCAGCAGCTTCCCTAGCGGGAACACAGATACGCAGTATTTT
NA	NA	TRBV21-1	TRBJ2-2	CASSKGQGVRGELFF	TGTGCCAGCAGCAAGGGACAGGGGGTTCGCGGGGAGCTGTTTTTT
TRBD1	NA	TRBV7-9	TRBJ2-7	CASGAGTGPEQYF	TGTGCCAGCGGAGCCGGGACAGGGCCCGAGCAGTACTTC
NA	NA	TRBV27	TRBJ1-2	CASSPQGMRYTF	TGTGCCAGCAGTCCACAGGGAATGCGCTACACCTTC
TRBD1	NA	TRBV27	TRBJ2-7	CASSLKQEPGTGGYEQYF	TGTGCCAGCAGTTTAAAGCAGGAGCCGGGGACAGGGGGCTACGAGCAGTACTTC
TRBD1	NA	TRBV6-5	TRBJ1-1	CASSYLIQGATAFF	TGTGCCAGCAGTTACCTTATACAGGGGGCAACAGCTTTCTTT
NA	NA	TRBV9	TRBJ2-1	CASGDGSSYNEQFF	TGTGCCAGCGGAGACGGGAGCTCCTACAATGAGCAGTTCTTC
TRBD1	NA	TRBV27	TRBJ2-2	CASSSYRTGWPKNTGELFF	TGTGCCAGCAGTTCATACAGGACAGGGTGGCCCAAGAACACCGGGGAGCTGTTTTTT